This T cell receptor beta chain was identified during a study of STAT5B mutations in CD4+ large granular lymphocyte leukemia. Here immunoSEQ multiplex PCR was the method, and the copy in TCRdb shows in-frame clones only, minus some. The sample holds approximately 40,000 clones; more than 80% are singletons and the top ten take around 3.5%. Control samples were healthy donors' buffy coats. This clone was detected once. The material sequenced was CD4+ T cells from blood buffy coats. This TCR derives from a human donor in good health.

The CDR3 loop is CASSLSMASNQPQHF. The DNA for the CDR3 is TGTGCCAGCAGCTTAAGTATGGCTAGCAATCAGCCCCAGCATTTT. The V call is TRBV11-2, the J call TRBJ1-5; D unresolved. The CDR3 is 15 amino acids. Trimming removed 2 bases at V and 0 bases at J, with 8 bases between. Germline CDR1 reads SGHAT; CDR2 reads FQNNGV.